These 21 T cell receptor beta chains were all obtained from the same sample, sequenced in a study of cytomegalovirus exposure and HLA in healthy donors. Primers for the PCR totalled 60 Vbeta and 13 Jbeta. Libraries were prepared by immunoSEQ multiplex PCR; TCRdb keeps only in-frame clonotypes and omits some of them. In the table there are fewer than 85,000 clones, 72% of which are singletons. The sample taken for sequencing was PBMCs. The receptors stem from a woman in her thirties or forties in good health and CMV-seropositive.

The V gene is TRBV30, the J gene TRBJ1-1, with TRBD1 as a possible D gene (5 bases). There are 13 residues in the CDR3. CDR1 is GTSNPN, CDR2 SVGIG, per germline (reference sequence). CDR3 bases: TGTTGCGTTACCAGGGTGGGGAACACTGAAGCTTTCTTT. This sequence encodes CCVTRVGNTEAFF.

The chain carries TRBV27 and TRBJ1-2; 7 bases match TRBD1. Looked up from germline, CDR1 is MNHEY and CDR2 is SMNVEV (reference sequence). The CDR3 spans 15 residues. J lost 7 bases, V lost 7 bases, and 15 bases had no gene match. CDR3 bases: TGTGCCAGCAAGTCCCTACTAGGGGGCACTTTTGGCTACACCTTC. This translates into CASKSLLGGTFGYTF.

The chain recombines TRBV2 with TRBJ1-2; a weak D match, TRBD1 (5 bases). This CDR3 comprises 14 residues. Trimming shortened V by 9 bases and J by 4 bases, and 18 bases separated the two germline ends. CDR1 and CDR2 (germline): SNHLY, FYNNEI. The CDR3 protein is CARNTRVSGYGYTF. Written as DNA, the CDR3 is TGTGCCAGAAACACCAGGGTTTCGGGCTATGGCTACACCTTC.

This chain's CDR3 is CASSLDLRAEAFF. CDR3 DNA sequence: TGTGCCAGCAGCTTAGATCTGAGGGCTGAAGCTTTCTTT. The chain recombines TRBV11-2 with TRBJ1-1; unclear D gene. Germline CDR1 reads SGHAT; CDR2 reads FQNNGV. The CDR3 is 13 amino acids. Trimming removed 0 bases from V and 6 bases from J, with 8 bases in between.

The DNA for the CDR3 is TGTGCCTGGAGTTCCGACAGGGGGAACATCGGGGGCAATCAGCCCCAGCATTTT. Protein product: CAWSSDRGNIGGNQPQHF. This rearrangement joins TRBV30 to TRBJ1-5; TRBD1 aligns across 9 bases. The V and J ends lost 2 bases and 2 bases, in that order; junction bases with no gene match: 13. The CDR3 spans 18 residues. Germline V gene lookup returns CDR1 GTSNPN and CDR2 SVGIG (reference sequence).

The chain joins TRBV25-1 to TRBJ1-1, with a tentative D call TRBD1 (6 bases). Germline CDR1 MGHDK, CDR2 SYGVNS. V gave up 4 bases and J gave up 0 bases, with 15 bases separating them. The CDR3 length is 16 residues. The CDR3 nucleotides are TGTGCCAGCAGTGGTCTACAGGGTGACATGAACACTGAAGCTTTCTTT. It codes for CASSGLQGDMNTEAFF.

The V and J genes are TRBV29-1 and TRBJ1-2; 7 bases match TRBD1. J gave up 5 bases and V 2 bases, and 11 bases lay outside the gene matches. Looked up from germline, CDR1 is SQVTM and CDR2 is ANQGSEA. This CDR3 region has 15 residues. This CDR3 reads CSVEFAGGRGYGYTF. DNA for the CDR3: TGCAGCGTTGAATTTGCAGGGGGAAGGGGATATGGCTACACCTTC.

Only a few counts were recorded for this clone. The chain links TRBV4-2 to TRBJ2-7; D not resolved. Between the trimmed V and J ends, which lost 1 base and 4 bases, there was a span of 11 bases. The CDR3 is made up of 14 amino acids. Per germline, CDR1 LGHNA and CDR2 YNFKEQ. Here the CDR3 reads CASSQAPSSYEQYF. CDR3 in DNA: TGTGCCAGCAGCCAAGCCCCTAGTTCTTACGAGCAGTACTTC.

The rearrangement joins TRBV7-2 to TRBJ1-1; D is undetermined. The CDR3 runs to 13 residues. V gave up 4 bases and J gave up 3 bases, with 9 bases separating them. Germline V CDR1 and CDR2: SGHTA, FQGNSA. The CDR3 DNA sequence: TGTGCCAGCAGCTCCTATACGGACACTGAAGCTTTCTTT. It codes for CASSSYTDTEAFF.

This clone was counted once. This chain connects TRBV21-1 to TRBJ1-1; the DNA was not used to check the table's D call, TRBD1. TRBV21-1 has pseudogene status. The CDR3 has 15 amino acids. This CDR3 is CASSTMGQGGTEAFF. The CDR3 DNA reads TGTGCCAGCAGCACCATGGGACAGGGTGGCACTGAAGCTTTCTTT.

The rearrangement links TRBV5-1 to TRBJ2-6, with a possible D match to TRBD1 (5 bases). V dropped 0 bases and J dropped 0 bases, with 10 bases sitting between them. CDR3 length: 17 amino acids. Germline-derived CDR1 and CDR2 are SGHRS and YFSETQ. CDR3 protein: CASSLEGYGSGANVLTF. CDR3 nucleotides: TGCGCCAGCAGCTTGGAGGGGTATGGCTCTGGGGCCAACGTCCTGACTTTC.

As DNA, the CDR3 is TGTGCCAGCAGCTTAGGCGGGGGTAATGCGGAAAAACTGTTTTTT. This translates into CASSLGGGNAEKLFF. The chain has TRBV7-9 and TRBJ1-4, with D tentatively TRBD1 (5 bases). V was trimmed by 1 base and J by 8 bases, leaving 14 bases between them. The CDR3 length is 15 residues. Germline CDR1 SEHNR, CDR2 FQNEAQ (reference sequence).

The V gene is TRBV5-1, the J gene TRBJ2-5; TRBD1 matches 8 bases. This CDR3 region has 15 residues. The V segment lost 4 bases and the J segment 2 bases; nucleotides outside the gene matches: 7. CDR1 and CDR2 from the germline V gene are SGHRS and YFSETQ. In nucleotides, the CDR3 is TGCGCCAGCAGCAAAGGGACAGGAGGACAAGAGACCCAGTACTTC. It is translated as CASSKGTGGQETQYF.

The chain recombines TRBV12-1 with TRBJ1-5; TRBD1 is the table's D call, not checked against the DNA. TRBV12-1 is marked as a pseudogene. The CDR3 runs 18 residues. CDR3 in DNA: TGTGCCAGCAGGTTCAGGGGGACAGAAAAAAACCGAAATCAGCCCCAGCATTTT. Translation: CASRFRGTEKNRNQPQHF.

This clone has more than one count but fewer than ten. Here the CDR3 reads CASSSTSFEEQYF. The CDR3 region has the DNA TGTGCCAGCTCCTCTACGAGTTTTGAAGAGCAGTACTTC. This chain links TRBV28 with TRBJ2-7; D is unresolved. The ends were cut back, 8 bases at V and 7 bases at J, with 18 bases in the middle. The germline V gene encodes CDR1 MDHEN and CDR2 SYDVKM. This CDR3 region has 13 residues. Using reference TRBV28 and TRBJ2-7 for the parts outside the CDR3, the full variable domain is DVKVTQSSRYLVKRTGEKVFLECVQDMDHENMFWYRQDPGLGLRLIYFSYDVKMKEKGDIPEGYSVSREKKERFSLILESASTNQTSMYLCASSSTSFEEQYFGPGTRLTVT.

V is TRBV7-3 and J is TRBJ1-1; tentatively, D is TRBD1 (5 bases). V was cut by 8 bases and J by 1 base, with 11 bases left in between. The CDR3 runs 13 residues. In germline, CDR1 is SGHTA, CDR2 FQGTGA. Here the CDR3 reads CASASQGNTEAFF. The CDR3, as DNA: TGTGCCAGCGCGTCCCAGGGGAACACTGAAGCTTTCTTT.

This sequence joins TRBV19 and TRBJ1-2; 7 nucleotides line up with TRBD1. CDR3 length: 15 residues. Germline values: CDR1 LNHDA, CDR2 SQIVND (reference sequence). With 7 bases clipped from V and 4 bases from J, the junction kept 12 bases outside the gene matches. CDR3 sequence (DNA): TGTGCCAGTACCACCCCTAGTGCAGGGGGCTATGGCTACACCTTC. This translates into CASTTPSAGGYGYTF.

This clone appeared once. The chain is built from TRBV30 and TRBJ1-5; D remains unclear. The V end was cut by 3 bases, the J end by 11 bases, with 14 bases between. Germline loops: CDR1 GTSNPN, CDR2 SVGIG (reference sequence). This CDR3 has 12 amino acids. In nucleotides, the CDR3 is TGTGCCTGGAGCACTTCCACCGGGGCCCAGCATTTT. It specifies CAWSTSTGAQHF.

The rearrangement joins TRBV11-3 to TRBJ2-3, with TRBD2 matching 10 bases. J was trimmed by 9 bases and V by 5 bases; bases with no gene match: 2. This CDR3 comprises 12 residues. The germline V gene has CDR1 SGHNT and CDR2 YENEEA. The DNA for the CDR3 is TGTGCCAGCAGCCTAGCGGGAGAGACGCAGTATTTT. It translates to CASSLAGETQYF.

In its sample, this clone was seen a few times. The J gene is TRBJ2-1, the V gene TRBV5-6; TRBD1 aligns across 7 bases. In germline, CDR1 is SGHDT, CDR2 YYEEEE. This CDR3 is 15 amino acids long. Losses at the gene ends were 7 bases for V and 0 bases for J; bases not matched to a gene: 7. In DNA, the CDR3 is TGTGCCAGCGCCACAGGGGACAACTCCTACAATGAGCAGTTCTTC. Residues: CASATGDNSYNEQFF.

This chain links TRBV5-1 with TRBJ2-2; tentatively, D is TRBD1 (7 bases). Germline V lookup: CDR1 SGHRS, CDR2 YFSETQ. The CDR3 runs 16 residues. The germline V and J ends were trimmed by 0 bases and 6 bases, with 15 bases remaining between them. The CDR3 bases are TGCGCCAGCAGCTTGGCAGGCAGGGGGGCATCCGGGGAGCTGTTTTTT. This translates into CASSLAGRGASGELFF.